The clone carrying this TCR beta chain was detected only a few times. V was clipped by 1 base and J by 4 bases; unmatched bases: 7. This CDR3 has 15 amino acids. Germline CDR1 LGHDT, CDR2 YNNKEL (reference sequence). These data originate in a study of blood T cell repertoires in COVID-19. Original handling: How many nucleated cells were present was estimated from reference gene primer amplification. Produced via immunoSEQ multiplex PCR; TCRdb's table is partial and in-frame only. V, J and clone size derive from that table, while D and trimming were established from the DNA sequence. The sample consists of hundreds of thousands of clones, about 91% of them appearing once.

Sequenced: PBMCs or T cells enriched from blood (not recorded which). The TCR sequence derives from a woman in her 40s with acute COVID-19. This chain links TRBV3-1 (or the pseudogene TRBV3-2) with TRBJ2-7; 7 bases are shared with TRBD1. Here the CDR3 reads CASSQVTGTFYEQYV. The CDR3 DNA reads TGTGCCAGCAGCCAAGTGACAGGGACCTTTTACGAGCAGTACGTC.